This is a list of T cell receptor beta chains from one sample in a study of T cell repertoires in cytomegalovirus infection. TCRdb recomputed calls from the reads with MiXCR, one row per CDR3 protein. The data show more than 200,000 distinct CDR3 sequences, approximately 9.1% seen once. Sequenced material: PBMCs. These receptor sequences come from a human donor in good health (CMV status not recorded). Some clones in this sample may be carry-over from other donors' samples. The CDR3 runs from the conserved cysteine through the conserved F or W. A D gene is named only where the DNA matches it firmly. For some rows the clone size is stated as once, few or many, or as a class when expanded; others skip it.

D gene: .
clone size: many
V gene: TRBV7-2
J gene: TRBJ2-1
CDR3 DNA: TGTGCCAGCAGCTTAATAAAGGATATTCATGAGCAGTTCTTC
CDR3 protein: CASSLIKDIHEQFF

D gene: TRBD1
clone size: many
V gene: TRBV28
J gene: TRBJ1-4
CDR3 DNA: TGTGCCAGCAGTTTATGGGGGACAGGCTCTAATGAAAAACTGTTTTTT
CDR3 protein: CASSLWGTGSNEKLFF

D gene: .
clone size: many
V gene: TRBV7-2
J gene: TRBJ2-7
CDR3 DNA: TGTGCCAGCAGCTTAGTGGGGGGAGGTCTATACGAGCAGTACTTC
CDR3 protein: CASSLVGGGLYEQYF

D gene: TRBD1
clone size: many
V gene: TRBV7-6
J gene: TRBJ1-1
CDR3 DNA: TGTGCCAGCACCTCGTCCGTACAGGGGTTGAACACTGAAGCTTTCTTT
CDR3 protein: CASTSSVQGLNTEAFF

D gene: .
clone size: few
V gene: TRBV7-9
J gene: TRBJ1-1
CDR3 DNA: TGTGCCAGCAGCTTAGACGTCTGGGGGATGAACACTGAAGCTTTCTTT
CDR3 protein: CASSLDVWGMNTEAFF

D gene: .
clone size: .
V gene: TRBV6-5
J gene: TRBJ1-3
CDR3 DNA: TGTGCCAGCAGTTACTCGCCAGACTCTGGAAACACCATATATTTT
CDR3 protein: CASSYSPDSGNTIYF

D gene: TRBD2
clone size: many
V gene: TRBV12-3/TRBV12-4
J gene: TRBJ2-3
CDR3 DNA: TGTGCCAGCAGCTCCATGGCGGGGGGCAGGGCAGATACGCAGTATTTT
CDR3 protein: CASSSMAGGRADTQYF

D gene: TRBD1
clone size: few
V gene: TRBV5-1
J gene: TRBJ1-5
CDR3 DNA: TGCGCCAGCAGCACGGGACAGTCCGGTCAGCCCCAGCATTTT
CDR3 protein: CASSTGQSGQPQHF

D gene: .
clone size: many
V gene: TRBV7-9
J gene: TRBJ2-3
CDR3 DNA: TGTGCCAGCAGCCCCCCCGTTCGAAGCACAGATACGCAGTATTTT
CDR3 protein: CASSPPVRSTDTQYF

D gene: TRBD1
clone size: many
V gene: TRBV7-2
J gene: TRBJ2-5
CDR3 DNA: TGTGCCAGCAGCCAGACAGGGGCGGCGGTAGAGACCCAGTACTTC
CDR3 protein: CASSQTGAAVETQYF

D gene: TRBD1
clone size: many
V gene: TRBV7-8
J gene: TRBJ1-2
CDR3 DNA: TGTGCCAGCAGCAACCGAGGGGGCCGTGGCTACACCTTC
CDR3 protein: CASSNRGGRGYTF

D gene: .
clone size: many
V gene: TRBV7-2
J gene: TRBJ2-2
CDR3 DNA: TGTGCCAGCAGCCCCGTTGACAGGTGGCGGGGGCTGTTTTTT
CDR3 protein: CASSPVDRWRGLFF

D gene: TRBD2
clone size: .
V gene: TRBV20-1
J gene: TRBJ2-2
CDR3 DNA: TGCAGTGCATCATCCCATCGACTAGCGGGGGGGCCCGGGGAGCTGTTTTTT
CDR3 protein: CSASSHRLAGGPGELFF

D gene: .
clone size: few
V gene: TRBV29-1
J gene: TRBJ2-1
CDR3 DNA: TGCAGCGTTGAGAAGGGGGGGACCTACAATGAGCAGTTCTTC
CDR3 protein: CSVEKGGTYNEQFF

D gene: .
clone size: many
V gene: TRBV7-2
J gene: TRBJ2-7
CDR3 DNA: TGTGCCAGCACCCGATCAGGGACACGGCCGGGCGAGCAGTACTTC
CDR3 protein: CASTRSGTRPGEQYF

D gene: .
clone size: .
V gene: TRBV7-9
J gene: TRBJ2-1
CDR3 DNA: TGTGCCAGCCACTATGAGACCATTGGTGAGCAGTTCTTC
CDR3 protein: CASHYETIGEQFF

D gene: .
clone size: .
V gene: TRBV7-2
J gene: TRBJ1-1
CDR3 DNA: TGTGCCAGCAGCCGCCGACCACAGGGAGCCACTGAAGCTTTCTTT
CDR3 protein: CASSRRPQGATEAFF

D gene: .
clone size: many
V gene: TRBV12-3/TRBV12-4
J gene: TRBJ1-5
CDR3 DNA: TGTGCCAGCAGTTTAGCCGGGTCCAGGGCTAATCAGCCCCAGCATTTT
CDR3 protein: CASSLAGSRANQPQHF

D gene: TRBD2
clone size: many
V gene: TRBV11-2
J gene: TRBJ2-7
CDR3 DNA: TGTGCCAGCAGCTTATCCAGCGGGGGGGCCTACGAGCAGTACTTC
CDR3 protein: CASSLSSGGAYEQYF

D gene: .
clone size: .
V gene: TRBV5-1
J gene: TRBJ1-5
CDR3 DNA: TGCGCCAGCAGCTTTGTGGGGAGCACCAGCAATCAGCCCCAGCATTTT
CDR3 protein: CASSFVGSTSNQPQHF

D gene: TRBD1
clone size: many
V gene: TRBV7-8
J gene: TRBJ2-2
CDR3 DNA: TGTGCCAGCAGCAGCGACAGGGGTTTCGCCGGGGAGCTGTTTTTT
CDR3 protein: CASSSDRGFAGELFF

D gene: TRBD1
clone size: many
V gene: TRBV7-2
J gene: TRBJ1-5
CDR3 DNA: TGTGCCAGCAGCCAGACAGGGGTCCAGCCCCAGCATTTT
CDR3 protein: CASSQTGVQPQHF

D gene: .
clone size: many
V gene: TRBV19
J gene: TRBJ1-1
CDR3 DNA: TGTGCCAGTAGTATTTCAGGGAAGAACACTGAAGCTTTCTTT
CDR3 protein: CASSISGKNTEAFF

D gene: TRBD2
clone size: many
V gene: TRBV19
J gene: TRBJ2-7
CDR3 DNA: TGTGCCAGTAGTATCTCTAGCGGGGTCGTCTACGAGCAGTACTTC
CDR3 protein: CASSISSGVVYEQYF

D gene: .
clone size: .
V gene: TRBV6-5
J gene: TRBJ1-1
CDR3 DNA: TGTGCCAGCGCCCCTTTATCGTCGAGGACTGAAGCTTTCTTT
CDR3 protein: CASAPLSSRTEAFF

D gene: .
clone size: few
V gene: TRBV7-8
J gene: TRBJ1-1
CDR3 DNA: TGTGCCAGCAGCCCCTCGTTCACTGAAGCTTTCTTT
CDR3 protein: CASSPSFTEAFF

D gene: .
clone size: few
V gene: TRBV6-2/TRBV6-3
J gene: TRBJ1-5
CDR3 DNA: TGTGCCAACCCGGACATCTCTGGACTAGGGCCCCAGCATTTT
CDR3 protein: CANPDISGLGPQHF

D gene: .
clone size: .
V gene: TRBV19
J gene: TRBJ1-5
CDR3 DNA: TGTGCCAGTAGTCGGGACGCAGGCTCGGATCAGCCCCAGCATTTT
CDR3 protein: CASSRDAGSDQPQHF

D gene: TRBD2
clone size: many
V gene: TRBV7-4
J gene: TRBJ2-1
CDR3 DNA: TGTGCCAGCAGCTCGGGACTAGCGGGAGATGAGCAGTTCTTC
CDR3 protein: CASSSGLAGDEQFF

D gene: .
clone size: many
V gene: TRBV7-9
J gene: TRBJ2-3
CDR3 DNA: TGTGCCAGCAGCACGCGGGACTGGAAGTCAGATACGCAGTATTTT
CDR3 protein: CASSTRDWKSDTQYF

D gene: .
clone size: few
V gene: TRBV12-3/TRBV12-4
J gene: TRBJ2-5
CDR3 DNA: TGTGCCACAACAAAAGGGGAGACCCAGTACTTC
CDR3 protein: CATTKGETQYF

D gene: TRBD1
clone size: few
V gene: TRBV7-2
J gene: TRBJ2-7
CDR3 DNA: TGTGCCAGCAGCTTAGGCTCGGGGACAGGGGCCTACGAGCAGTACTTC
CDR3 protein: CASSLGSGTGAYEQYF

D gene: TRBD1
clone size: many
V gene: TRBV7-2
J gene: TRBJ2-7
CDR3 DNA: TGTGCCAGCAGCCCCGGGACAGGACTTCGTTGGCAGTACTTC
CDR3 protein: CASSPGTGLRWQYF